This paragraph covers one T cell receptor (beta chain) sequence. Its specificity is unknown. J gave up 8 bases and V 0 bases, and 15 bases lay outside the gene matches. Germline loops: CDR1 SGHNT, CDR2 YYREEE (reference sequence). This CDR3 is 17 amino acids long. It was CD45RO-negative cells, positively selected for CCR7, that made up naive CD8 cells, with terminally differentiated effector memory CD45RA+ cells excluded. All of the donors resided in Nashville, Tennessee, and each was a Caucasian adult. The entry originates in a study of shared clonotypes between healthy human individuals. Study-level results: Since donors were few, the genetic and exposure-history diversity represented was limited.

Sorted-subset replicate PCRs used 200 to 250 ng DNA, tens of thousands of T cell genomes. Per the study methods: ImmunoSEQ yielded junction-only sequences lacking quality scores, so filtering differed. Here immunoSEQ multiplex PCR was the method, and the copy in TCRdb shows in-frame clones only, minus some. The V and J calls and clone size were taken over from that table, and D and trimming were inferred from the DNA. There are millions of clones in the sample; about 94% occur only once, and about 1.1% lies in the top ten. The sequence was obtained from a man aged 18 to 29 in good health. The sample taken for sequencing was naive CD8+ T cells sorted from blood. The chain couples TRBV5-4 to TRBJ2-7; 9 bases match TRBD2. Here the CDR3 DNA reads TGTGCCAGCAGCTTGGCCGCCGAGACTAGCGGCGAGGGGAAGCAGTACTTC. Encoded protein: CASSLAAETSGEGKQYF.